The T cell receptor (beta chain) described here comes from a study of shared clonotypes between healthy human individuals. Points from the study as a whole: The authors sampled blood alone, and tissue repertoires likely differ.

This clone came up once. What it binds is not known. The DNA input per sorted-subset replicate PCR was around 200 ng, corresponding to some 33,000 T cell genomes. Assay used: immunoSEQ multiplex PCR; TCRdb lists only in-frame clones, some missing. Of some 2,500,000 clones listed, just under 95% are singletons. The V end lost 8 bases, the J end lost 10 bases, and 14 bases lay between the germline ends. Per the germline V gene, CDR1 is MNHEY and CDR2 is SVGAGI. The CDR3 spans 12 residues. The TCR sequence derives from a man aged 18 to 29 in good health. Some clones in this sample may be carry-over from other donors' samples. The sample taken for sequencing was naive CD4+ T cells from PBMCs. Subset specified: CD45RA+ positively selected. The chain joins TRBV6-5 to TRBJ1-4; perhaps TRBD1 as D (5 bases). In nucleotides, the CDR3 is TGTGCCAGCTGGGCACGGGGGGGAAAACTGTTTTTT. This sequence encodes CASWARGGKLFF.